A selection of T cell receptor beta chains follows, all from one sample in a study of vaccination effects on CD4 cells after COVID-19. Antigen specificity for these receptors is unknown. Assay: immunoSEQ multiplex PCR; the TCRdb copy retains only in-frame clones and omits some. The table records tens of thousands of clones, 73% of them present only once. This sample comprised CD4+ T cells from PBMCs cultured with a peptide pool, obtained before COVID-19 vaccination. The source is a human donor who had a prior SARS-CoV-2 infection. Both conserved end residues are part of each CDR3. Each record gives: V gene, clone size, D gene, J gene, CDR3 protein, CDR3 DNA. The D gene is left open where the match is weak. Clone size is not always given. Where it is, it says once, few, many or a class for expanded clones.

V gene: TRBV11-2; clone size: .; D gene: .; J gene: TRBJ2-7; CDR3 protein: CASSSGQRIEQYF; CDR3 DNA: TGTGCCAGCAGCTCAGGACAGAGGATTGAGCAGTACTTC
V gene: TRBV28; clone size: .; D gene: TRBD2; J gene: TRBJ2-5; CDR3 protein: CASSEAGGRETQYF; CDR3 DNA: TGTGCCAGCAGTGAAGCGGGGGGTCGGGAGACCCAGTACTTC
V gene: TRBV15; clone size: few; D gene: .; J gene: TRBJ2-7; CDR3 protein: CATSRDVNDYEQYF; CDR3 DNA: TGTGCCACCAGCAGAGATGTAAACGACTACGAGCAGTACTTC
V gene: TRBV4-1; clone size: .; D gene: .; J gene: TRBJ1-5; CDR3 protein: CASSQGRGARNQPQHF; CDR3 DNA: TGCGCCAGCAGCCAAGGCAGGGGTGCCCGCAATCAGCCCCAGCATTTT
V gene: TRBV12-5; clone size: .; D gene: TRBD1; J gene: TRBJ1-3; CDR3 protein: CASGFRDRDSGNTIYF; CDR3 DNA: TGTGCTAGTGGTTTCCGGGACAGGGACTCTGGAAACACCATATATTTT
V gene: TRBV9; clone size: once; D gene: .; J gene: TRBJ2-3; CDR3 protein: CASSVGGGSTDTQYF; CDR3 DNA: TGTGCCAGCAGCGTAGGGGGCGGGAGCACAGATACGCAGTATTTT
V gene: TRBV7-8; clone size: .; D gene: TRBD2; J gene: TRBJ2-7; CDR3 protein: CASSLTSGYEQYF; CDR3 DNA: TGTGCCAGCAGCTTAACTAGCGGGTACGAGCAGTACTTC
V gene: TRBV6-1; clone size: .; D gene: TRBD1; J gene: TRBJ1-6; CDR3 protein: CASSEIDRGNSPLHF; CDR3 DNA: TGTGCCAGCAGTGAGATCGACAGGGGGAATTCACCCCTCCACTTT
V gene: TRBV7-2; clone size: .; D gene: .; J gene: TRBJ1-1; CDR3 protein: CASSFQGADTEAFF; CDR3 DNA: TGTGCCAGCAGCTTTCAAGGGGCTGACACTGAAGCTTTCTTT
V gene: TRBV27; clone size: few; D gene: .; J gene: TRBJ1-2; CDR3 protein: CASSLTPRTDYYGYTF; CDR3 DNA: TGTGCCAGCAGCCTCACCCCCAGGACAGACTACTATGGCTACACCTTC
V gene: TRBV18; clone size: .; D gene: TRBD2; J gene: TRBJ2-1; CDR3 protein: CASSPPGLAGDEQFF; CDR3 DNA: TGTGCCAGCTCACCACCGGGACTAGCGGGGGATGAGCAGTTCTTC
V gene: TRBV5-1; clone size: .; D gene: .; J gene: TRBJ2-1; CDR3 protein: CASSTGTGSYNEQFF; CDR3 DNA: TGCGCCAGCAGTACAGGGACTGGATCCTACAATGAGCAGTTCTTC
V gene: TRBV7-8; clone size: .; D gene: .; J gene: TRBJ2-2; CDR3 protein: CASSSGVWNTGELFF; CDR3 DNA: TGTGCCAGCAGCTCCGGTGTCTGGAACACCGGGGAGCTGTTTTTT
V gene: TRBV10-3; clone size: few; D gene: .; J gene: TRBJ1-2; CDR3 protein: CAISEGRGRDGYTF; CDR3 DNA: TGTGCCATCAGTGAGGGCAGGGGAAGGGATGGCTACACCTTC
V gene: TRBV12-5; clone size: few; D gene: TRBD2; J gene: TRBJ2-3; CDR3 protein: CASGTGLELDTQYF; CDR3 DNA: TGTGCTAGTGGGACGGGACTAGAATTAGATACGCAGTATTTT
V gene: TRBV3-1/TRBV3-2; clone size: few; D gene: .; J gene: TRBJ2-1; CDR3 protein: CASSQYQEYNEQFF; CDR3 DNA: TGTGCCAGCAGCCAATACCAGGAGTACAATGAGCAGTTCTTC
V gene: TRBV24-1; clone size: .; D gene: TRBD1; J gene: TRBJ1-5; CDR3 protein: CATSRISDRGLVYSNQPQHF; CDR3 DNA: TGTGCCACCAGCCGAATTTCGGACAGGGGGCTGGTATATAGCAATCAGCCCCAGCATTTT
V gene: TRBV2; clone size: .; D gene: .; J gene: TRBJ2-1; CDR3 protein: CASSDRITSTEQFF; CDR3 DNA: TGTGCCAGCAGTGATCGGATCACATCCACTGAGCAGTTCTTC
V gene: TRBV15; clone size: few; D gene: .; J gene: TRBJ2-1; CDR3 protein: CATSRELPGFRYNEQFF; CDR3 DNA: TGTGCCACCAGCAGAGAACTGCCAGGGTTTCGTTACAATGAGCAGTTCTTC
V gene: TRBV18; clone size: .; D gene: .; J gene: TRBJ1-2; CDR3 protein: CASSPLRRGGTLNYGYTF; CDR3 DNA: TGTGCCAGCTCACCACTGCGGCGCGGGGGAACCCTCAACTATGGCTACACCTTC
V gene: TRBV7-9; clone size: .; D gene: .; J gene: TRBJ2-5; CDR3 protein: CASSFFRDEERQETQYF; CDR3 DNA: TGTGCCAGCAGCTTCTTCCGGGACGAAGAACGGCAAGAGACCCAGTACTTC
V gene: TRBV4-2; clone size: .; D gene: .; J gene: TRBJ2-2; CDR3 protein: CASSPTSDSSGAGELFF; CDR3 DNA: TGTGCCAGCAGCCCAACTTCCGATAGTTCGGGGGCCGGGGAGCTGTTTTTT
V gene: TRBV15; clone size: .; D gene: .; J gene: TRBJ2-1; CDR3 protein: CATSRDRRQGDSYNEQFF; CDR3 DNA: TGTGCCACCAGCAGAGATCGGCGTCAGGGAGACTCCTACAATGAGCAGTTCTTC
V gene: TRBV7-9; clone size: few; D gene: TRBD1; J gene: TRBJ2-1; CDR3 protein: CASSLRQGVVYNEQFF; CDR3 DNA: TGTGCCAGCAGCTTAAGACAGGGAGTCGTCTACAATGAGCAGTTCTTC
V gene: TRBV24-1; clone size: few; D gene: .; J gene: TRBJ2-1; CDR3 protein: CATMDRYNEQFF; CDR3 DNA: TGTGCCACCATGGACAGATACAATGAGCAGTTCTTC
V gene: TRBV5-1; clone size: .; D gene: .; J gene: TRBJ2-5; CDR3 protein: CASSLSLGQETQYF; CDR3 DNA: TGCGCCAGCAGCTTATCGTTAGGGCAAGAGACCCAGTACTTC
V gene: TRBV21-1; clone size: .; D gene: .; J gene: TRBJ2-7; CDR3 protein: CASSKGPYEQYF; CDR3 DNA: TGTGCCAGCAGCAAGGGTCCCTACGAGCAGTACTTC
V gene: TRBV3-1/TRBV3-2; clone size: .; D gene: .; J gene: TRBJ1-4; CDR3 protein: CASSATWADGELFF; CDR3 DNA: TGTGCCAGCAGCGCGACCTGGGCCGATGGCGAACTGTTTTTT
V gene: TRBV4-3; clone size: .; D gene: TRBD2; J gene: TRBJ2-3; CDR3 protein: CASSQGLGLAADTQYF; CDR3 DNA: TGCGCCAGCAGCCAAGGTTTGGGCCTAGCGGCAGATACGCAGTATTTT
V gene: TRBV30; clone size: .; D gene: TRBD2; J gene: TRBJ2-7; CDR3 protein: CACRLAQYEQYF; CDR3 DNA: TGTGCCTGCAGACTAGCTCAATACGAGCAGTACTTC
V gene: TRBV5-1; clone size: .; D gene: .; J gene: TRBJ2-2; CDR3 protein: CASSSGQTFAGELFF; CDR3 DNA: TGCGCCAGCAGTTCAGGACAGACCTTCGCCGGGGAGCTGTTTTTT
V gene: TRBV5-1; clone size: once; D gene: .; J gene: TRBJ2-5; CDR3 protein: CASSLWGQGETQYF; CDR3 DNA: TGCGCCAGCAGCTTGTGGGGGCAAGGAGAGACCCAGTACTTC
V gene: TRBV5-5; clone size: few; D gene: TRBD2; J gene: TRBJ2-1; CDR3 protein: CASSWTSGGNEQFF; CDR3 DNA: TGTGCCAGCAGCTGGACTAGCGGGGGAAATGAGCAGTTCTTC
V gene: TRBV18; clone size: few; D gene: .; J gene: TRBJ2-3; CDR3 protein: CASSPPQGLTDTQYF; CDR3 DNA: TGTGCCAGCTCACCACCTCAAGGTCTCACAGATACGCAGTATTTT
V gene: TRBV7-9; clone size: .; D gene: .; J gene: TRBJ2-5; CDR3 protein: CASSPPAGLLQETQYF; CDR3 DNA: TGTGCCAGCAGCCCCCCGGCAGGTCTACTACAAGAGACCCAGTACTTC
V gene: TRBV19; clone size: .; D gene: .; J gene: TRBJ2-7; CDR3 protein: CASSSWGKEGAEGQYF; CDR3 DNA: TGTGCCAGTAGCTCCTGGGGTAAAGAGGGGGCGGAGGGGCAGTACTTC
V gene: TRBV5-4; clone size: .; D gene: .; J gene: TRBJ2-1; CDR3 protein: CASSLVISKNNEQFF; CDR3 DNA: TGTGCCAGCAGCTTGGTAATCTCCAAAAACAATGAGCAGTTCTTC
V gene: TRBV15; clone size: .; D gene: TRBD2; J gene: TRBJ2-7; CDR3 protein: CATRQSWGGVSEQYF; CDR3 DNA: TGTGCCACCAGGCAGAGCTGGGGGGGAGTTAGCGAGCAGTACTTC
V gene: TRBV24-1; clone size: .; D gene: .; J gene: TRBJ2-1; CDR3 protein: CATSASNSYNEQFF; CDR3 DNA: TGTGCCACCAGTGCCTCTAACTCCTACAATGAGCAGTTCTTC
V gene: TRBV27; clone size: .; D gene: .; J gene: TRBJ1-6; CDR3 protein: CASSLVSIGQIYSPLHF; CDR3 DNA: TGTGCCAGCAGTTTAGTTTCCATCGGACAGATTTATTCACCCCTCCACTTT
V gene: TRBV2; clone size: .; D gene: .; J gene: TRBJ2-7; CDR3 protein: CASSDFGQATYEQYF; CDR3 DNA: TGTGCCAGCAGTGACTTCGGCCAGGCAACCTACGAGCAGTACTTC
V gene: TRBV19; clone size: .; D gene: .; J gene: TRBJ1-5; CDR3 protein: CASSIGLRLNQPQHF; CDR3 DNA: TGTGCCAGTAGTATAGGCCTGCGGCTGAATCAGCCCCAGCATTTT
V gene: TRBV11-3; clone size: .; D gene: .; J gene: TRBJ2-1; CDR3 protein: CASSSQVSNEQFF; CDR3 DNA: TGTGCCAGCAGCTCACAGGTATCCAATGAGCAGTTCTTC
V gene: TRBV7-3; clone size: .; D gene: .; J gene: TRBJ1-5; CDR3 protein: CASSLQHHQPQHF; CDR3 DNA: TGTGCCAGCAGCTTACAACATCATCAGCCCCAGCATTTT
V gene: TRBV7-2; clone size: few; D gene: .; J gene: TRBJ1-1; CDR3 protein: CASSPTGNTEAFF; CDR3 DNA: TGTGCCAGCAGTCCCACCGGGAACACTGAAGCTTTCTTT
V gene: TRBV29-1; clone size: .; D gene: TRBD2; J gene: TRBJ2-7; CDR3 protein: CSVVEGGGTYEQYF; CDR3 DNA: TGCAGCGTTGTTGAAGGCGGGGGGACCTACGAGCAGTACTTC
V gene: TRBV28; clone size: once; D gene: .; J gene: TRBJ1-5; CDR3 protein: CASSLPSNLPQHF; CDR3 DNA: TGTGCCAGCAGCCTACCCTCAAATTTGCCCCAGCATTTT
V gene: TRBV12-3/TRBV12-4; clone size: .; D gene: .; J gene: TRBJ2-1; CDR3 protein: CASSWGGEQFF; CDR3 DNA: TGTGCCAGCAGTTGGGGCGGCGAGCAGTTCTTC
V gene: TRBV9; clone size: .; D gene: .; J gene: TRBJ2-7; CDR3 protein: CASSVSPQSSYEQYF; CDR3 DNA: TGTGCCAGCAGCGTAAGCCCGCAGAGCTCCTACGAGCAGTACTTC
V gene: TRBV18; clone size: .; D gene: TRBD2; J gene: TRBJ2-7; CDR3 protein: CASSPMTSGGPEQYF; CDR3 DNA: TGTGCCAGCTCACCGATGACTAGCGGGGGGCCCGAGCAGTACTTC
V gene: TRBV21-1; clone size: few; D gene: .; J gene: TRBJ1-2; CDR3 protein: CASSKTDRGRLLRGFSGYTF; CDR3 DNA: TGTGCCAGCAGCAAAACGGACAGGGGGCGCCTCTTGCGGGGTTTTAGTGGCTACACCTTC